This T cell receptor beta chain was profiled in a study of control samples from healthy donors and cancer patients (TCRdb year 2020). As to this clone: Its antigen is currently not known. Per-nucleotide qualities are absent, and no much larger clonotype sits a single base away.

Compared with germline, V lacks 5 bases and J lacks 15 bases; bases without a gene match: 10. In the germline V gene, CDR1 corresponds to MNHEY and CDR2 to SVGEGT. The CDR3 runs 12 residues from the cysteine to the phenylalanine. Just CDR3 DNA is preserved here, 36 bases in frame from base 1. Library preparation employed the immunoSEQ multiplex PCR assay. TCRdb retrieved this table from immuneACCESS and kept in-frame rearrangements only. Not all clones are present; in checked studies, unresolved V genes account for under half, and no reason is known for the remainder. The sample table shows 250,000 to 300,000 clones, and around 80% are seen once. The ten most abundant clones make up approximately 12% of the sample.

The sample taken for sequencing was PBMCs. The clonotype comes from a woman in her fifties or sixties with lung cancer. The rearrangement combines TRBV6-2 or TRBV6-3 with TRBJ2-1, with 7 bases in between that match TRBD2. The CDR3 has the sequence CASSLGLGPWFF. In nucleotides, the sequence is TGTGCCAGCAGTCTCGGACTAGGTCCTTGGTTCTTC.